This T cell receptor (beta chain) is drawn from a study of blood T cell repertoires in COVID-19. The overall study: COVID-19 samples collected from the United States, Italy and Spain covered acute and convalescent phases.

The trim removed 4 bases at V and 10 bases at J, leaving 5 bases unmatched. The germline CDR1 and CDR2 sequences are SNHLY and FYNNEI. This CDR3 has 12 amino acids. Sequenced by immunoSEQ multiplex PCR; TCRdb stores in-frame clones only, minus some. This table has roughly 50,000 clones, around 84% appearing once. This TCR was recovered from a man between 45 and 60 years old with acute or convalescent COVID-19. The sample consisted of peripheral blood. The V and J genes are TRBV2 and TRBJ1-1; 8 bases are shared with TRBD1. Here the CDR3 DNA reads TGTGCCAGCAGTGGACAGGGGCCATCAGCTTTCTTT. Protein sequence: CASSGQGPSAFF. Full variable domain (missing parts from reference TRBV2 and TRBJ1-1): EPEVTQTPSHQVTQMGQEVILRCVPISNHLYFYWYRQILGQKVEFLVSFYNNEISEKSEIFDDQFSVERPDGSNFTLKIRSTKLEDSAMYFCASSGQGPSAFFGQGTRLTVV.